The source of this TCR beta chain is a study of PD-1 blockade in classical Hodgkin lymphoma. General observations from the study: The study found complete responders had baseline diversity similar to newly diagnosed patients.

Every single patient, without exception, relapsed after autologous stem cell transplantation, and brentuximab vedotin exposure varied. TCRdb keeps only in-frame clones here, not all; method: immunoSEQ multiplex PCR. The repertoire has nearly 55,000 clones, approximately 81% of them found once; the top ten carry around 15%. A remark on this clone: What it recognizes is unknown.

The CDR3 consists of 14 residues. With 0 bases removed from V and 3 bases from J, the gap between germline ends came to 9 bases. CDR1 and CDR2 from the germline V gene are SGHRS and YFSETQ. This chain links TRBV5-1 with TRBJ1-1; the D gene is possibly TRBD1 (6 bases). The clonotype originates from a human donor with classical Hodgkin lymphoma. This material consisted of peripheral blood mononuclear cells (PBMCs), taken at baseline. CDR3 sequence reads: CASSLGSGDTEAFF. The CDR3 nucleotides read TGCGCCAGCAGCTTGGGGTCAGGGGACACTGAAGCTTTCTTT.